The T cell receptor (beta chain) described here comes from a study of molecular identifiers for immune sequencing clone quantification. Study outcomes and limitations: Sharing of a barcode by identical TCR molecules could cause highly expanded clone sizes to be underestimated.

The authors built bulk TCR libraries by previously described methods with listed TCR primers. TCRdb called the PCR reads again in MiXCR, with one record for every CDR3 protein. The data hold roughly 71,000 distinct CDR3 sequences, with less than 20% observed a single time. This CDR3 has 14 residues. V was shortened by 3 bases and J by 1 base, with 7 bases between the two germline ends. Germline CDR1 MNHEY, CDR2 SMNVEV (reference sequence). This clonotype was counted at least ten times. Its antigen is unknown. This TCR derives from a human donor in good health. Some libraries in this study had Jurkat cell RNA spiked in. The V gene is TRBV27, the J gene TRBJ1-3, with D tentatively TRBD1 (6 bases). Sequencing was performed on naive CD8+ T cells from blood, with Jurkat cell RNA spiked in. Subset specified: FACS-sorted CD8+CD4-CCR7+CD45RA+ naive T cells. CDR3 sequence (DNA): TGTGCCAGCAGTTTCAGGGGTTCTGGAAACACCATATATTTT. Its protein is CASSFRGSGNTIYF.